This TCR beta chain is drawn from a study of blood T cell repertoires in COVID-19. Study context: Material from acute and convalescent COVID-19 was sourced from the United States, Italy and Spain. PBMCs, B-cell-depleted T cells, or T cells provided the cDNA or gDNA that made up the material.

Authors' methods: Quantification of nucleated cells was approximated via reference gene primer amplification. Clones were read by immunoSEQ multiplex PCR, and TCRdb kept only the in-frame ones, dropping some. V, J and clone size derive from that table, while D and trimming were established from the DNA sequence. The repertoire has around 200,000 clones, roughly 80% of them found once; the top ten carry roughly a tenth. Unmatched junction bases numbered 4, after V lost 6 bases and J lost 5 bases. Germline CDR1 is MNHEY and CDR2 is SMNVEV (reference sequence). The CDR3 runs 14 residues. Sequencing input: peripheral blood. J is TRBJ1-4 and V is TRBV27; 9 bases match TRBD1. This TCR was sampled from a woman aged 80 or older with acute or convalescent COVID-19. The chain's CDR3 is CASRVGTGNEKLFF. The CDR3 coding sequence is TGTGCCAGCAGGGTCGGGACAGGGAATGAAAAACTGTTTTTT.